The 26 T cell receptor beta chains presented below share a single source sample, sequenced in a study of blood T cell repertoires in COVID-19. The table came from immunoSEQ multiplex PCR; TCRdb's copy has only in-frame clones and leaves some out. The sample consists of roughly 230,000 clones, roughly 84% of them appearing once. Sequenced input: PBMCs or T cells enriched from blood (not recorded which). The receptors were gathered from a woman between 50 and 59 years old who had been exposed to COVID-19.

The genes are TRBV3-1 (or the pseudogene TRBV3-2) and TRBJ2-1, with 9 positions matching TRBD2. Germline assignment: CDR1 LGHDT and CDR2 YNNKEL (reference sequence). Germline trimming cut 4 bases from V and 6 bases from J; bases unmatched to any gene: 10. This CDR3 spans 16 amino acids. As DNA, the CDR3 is TGTGCCAGCAGCCGGGCGAGCGGGGGGTTGAGCAATGAGCAGTTCTTC. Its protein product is CASSRASGGLSNEQFF.

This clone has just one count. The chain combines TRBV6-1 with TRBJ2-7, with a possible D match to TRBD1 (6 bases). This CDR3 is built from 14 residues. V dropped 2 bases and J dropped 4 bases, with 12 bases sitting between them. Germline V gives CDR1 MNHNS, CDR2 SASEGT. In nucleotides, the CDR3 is TGTGCCAGCAGTGAAATTGGGGGCTCGTACGAGCAGTACTTC. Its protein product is CASSEIGGSYEQYF.

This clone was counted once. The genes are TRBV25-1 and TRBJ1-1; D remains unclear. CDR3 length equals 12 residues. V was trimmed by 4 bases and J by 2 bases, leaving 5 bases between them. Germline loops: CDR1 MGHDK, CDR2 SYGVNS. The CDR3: CASSGVNTEAFF. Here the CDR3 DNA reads TGTGCCAGCAGTGGAGTAAACACTGAAGCTTTCTTT.

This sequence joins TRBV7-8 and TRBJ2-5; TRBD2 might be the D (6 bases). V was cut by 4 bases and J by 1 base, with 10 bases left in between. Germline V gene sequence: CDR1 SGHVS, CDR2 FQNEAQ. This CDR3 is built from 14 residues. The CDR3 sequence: CASSYPGAQETQYF. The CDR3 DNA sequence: TGTGCCAGCAGCTACCCGGGAGCCCAAGAGACCCAGTACTTC.

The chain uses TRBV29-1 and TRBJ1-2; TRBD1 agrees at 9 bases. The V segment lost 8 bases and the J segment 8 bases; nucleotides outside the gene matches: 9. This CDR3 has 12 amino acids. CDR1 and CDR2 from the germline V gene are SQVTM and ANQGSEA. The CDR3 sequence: CSTYRGQEGYTF. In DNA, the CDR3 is TGCAGCACTTACAGGGGGCAAGAAGGCTACACCTTC.

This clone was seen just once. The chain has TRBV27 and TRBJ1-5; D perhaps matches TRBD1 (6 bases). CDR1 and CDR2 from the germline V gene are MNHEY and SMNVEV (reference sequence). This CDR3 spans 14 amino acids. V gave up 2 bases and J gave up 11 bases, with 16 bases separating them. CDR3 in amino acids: CASSLHREYSAQHF. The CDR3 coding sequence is TGTGCCAGCAGTTTACACAGGGAGTATTCGGCCCAGCATTTT.

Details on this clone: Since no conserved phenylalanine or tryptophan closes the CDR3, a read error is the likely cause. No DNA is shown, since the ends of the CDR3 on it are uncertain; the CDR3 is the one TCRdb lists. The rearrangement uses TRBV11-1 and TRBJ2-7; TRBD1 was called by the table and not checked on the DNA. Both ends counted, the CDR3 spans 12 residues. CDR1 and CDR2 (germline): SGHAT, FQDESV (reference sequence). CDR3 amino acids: CASSLAGGTPMI.

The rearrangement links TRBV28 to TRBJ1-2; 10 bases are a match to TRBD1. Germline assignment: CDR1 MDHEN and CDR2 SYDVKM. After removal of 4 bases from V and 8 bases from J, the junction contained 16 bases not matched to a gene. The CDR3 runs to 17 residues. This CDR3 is CASSSLTPGTGVLGYTF. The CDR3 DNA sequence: TGTGCCAGCAGTTCTCTTACCCCCGGGACAGGGGTTCTCGGCTACACCTTC.

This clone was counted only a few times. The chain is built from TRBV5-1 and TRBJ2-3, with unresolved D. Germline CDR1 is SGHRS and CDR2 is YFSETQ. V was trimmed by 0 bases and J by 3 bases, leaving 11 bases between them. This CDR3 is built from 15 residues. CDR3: CASSLEPERTDTQYF. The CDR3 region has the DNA TGCGCCAGCAGCTTGGAGCCTGAACGGACAGATACGCAGTATTTT.

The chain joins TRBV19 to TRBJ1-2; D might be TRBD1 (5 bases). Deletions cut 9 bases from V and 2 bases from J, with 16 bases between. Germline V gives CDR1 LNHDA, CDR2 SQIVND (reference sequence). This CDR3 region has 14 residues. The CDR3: CASTGRGRNYGYTF. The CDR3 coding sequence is TGTGCCAGCACTGGGCGGGGGAGGAACTATGGCTACACCTTC.

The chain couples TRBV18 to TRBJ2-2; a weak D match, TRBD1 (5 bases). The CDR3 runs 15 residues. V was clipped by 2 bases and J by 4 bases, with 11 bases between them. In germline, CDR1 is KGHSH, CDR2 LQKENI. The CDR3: CASSPWGTATGELFF. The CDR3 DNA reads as TGTGCCAGCTCACCATGGGGCACGGCCACCGGGGAGCTGTTTTTT.

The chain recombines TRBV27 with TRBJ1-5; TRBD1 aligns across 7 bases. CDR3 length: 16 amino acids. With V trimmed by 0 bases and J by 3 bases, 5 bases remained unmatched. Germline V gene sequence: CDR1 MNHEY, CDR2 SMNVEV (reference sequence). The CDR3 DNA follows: TGTGCCAGCAGTTTATCAGGGGGCCTTTACAATCAGCCCCAGCATTTT. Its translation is CASSLSGGLYNQPQHF.

The CDR3 nucleotides read TGTGCCAGCAGCTTAGGGAGTAGCGTACAAGAGACCCAGTACTTC. Translated: CASSLGSSVQETQYF. This sequence joins TRBV7-6 and TRBJ2-5; tentatively, D is TRBD2 (5 bases). Between the trimmed V and J ends, which lost 1 base and 2 bases, there was a span of 11 bases. The CDR3 is 15 residues long. Looked up from germline, CDR1 is SGHVS and CDR2 is FNYEAQ.

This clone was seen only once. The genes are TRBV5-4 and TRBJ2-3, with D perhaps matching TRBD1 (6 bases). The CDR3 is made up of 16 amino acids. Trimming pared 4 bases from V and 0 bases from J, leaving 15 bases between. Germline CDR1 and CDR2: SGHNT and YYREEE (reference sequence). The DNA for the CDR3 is TGTGCCAGCAGCCGGGCCGGGACAAGAAGCACAGATACGCAGTATTTT. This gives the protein CASSRAGTRSTDTQYF.

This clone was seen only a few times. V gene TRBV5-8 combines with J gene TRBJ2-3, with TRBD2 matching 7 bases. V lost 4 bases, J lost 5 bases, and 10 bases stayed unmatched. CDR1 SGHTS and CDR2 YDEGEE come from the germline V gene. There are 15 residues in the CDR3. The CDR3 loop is CASSPGAGRGDTQYF. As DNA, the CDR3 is TGTGCCAGCAGCCCAGGAGCGGGGCGTGGAGATACGCAGTATTTT.

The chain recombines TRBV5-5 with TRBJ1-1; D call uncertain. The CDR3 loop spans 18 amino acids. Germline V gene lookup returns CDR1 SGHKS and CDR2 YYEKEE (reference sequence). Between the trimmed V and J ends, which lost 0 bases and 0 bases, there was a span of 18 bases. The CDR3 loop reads CASSLAGSRDFMNTEAFF. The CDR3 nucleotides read TGTGCCAGCAGCTTGGCGGGTTCCCGCGACTTCATGAACACTGAAGCTTTCTTT.

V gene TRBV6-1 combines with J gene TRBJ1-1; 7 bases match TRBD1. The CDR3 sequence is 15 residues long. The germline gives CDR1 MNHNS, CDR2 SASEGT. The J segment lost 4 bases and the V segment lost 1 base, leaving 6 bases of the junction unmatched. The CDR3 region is CASSEDPDRVTEAFF. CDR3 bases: TGTGCCAGCAGTGAAGATCCCGACAGGGTCACTGAAGCTTTCTTT.

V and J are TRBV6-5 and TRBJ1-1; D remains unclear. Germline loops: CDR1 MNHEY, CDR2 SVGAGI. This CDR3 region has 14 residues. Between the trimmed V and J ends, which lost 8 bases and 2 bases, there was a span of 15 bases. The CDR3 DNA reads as TGTGCCAGCGCTAAAACAGTACTTAACACTGAAGCTTTCTTT. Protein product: CASAKTVLNTEAFF.

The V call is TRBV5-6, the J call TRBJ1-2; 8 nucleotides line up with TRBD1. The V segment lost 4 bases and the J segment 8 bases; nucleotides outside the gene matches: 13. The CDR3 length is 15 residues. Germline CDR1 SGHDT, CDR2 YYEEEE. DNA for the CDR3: TGTGCCAGCAGCCTGGGACAGGCCAAGGGAGAAGGCTACACCTTC. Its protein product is CASSLGQAKGEGYTF.

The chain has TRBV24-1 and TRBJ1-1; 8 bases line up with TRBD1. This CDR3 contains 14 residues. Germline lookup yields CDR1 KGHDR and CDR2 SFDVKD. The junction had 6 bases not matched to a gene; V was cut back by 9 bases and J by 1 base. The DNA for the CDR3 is TGTGCCACCGGGGGGACAGGCTCGAACACTGAAGCTTTCTTT. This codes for CATGGTGSNTEAFF.

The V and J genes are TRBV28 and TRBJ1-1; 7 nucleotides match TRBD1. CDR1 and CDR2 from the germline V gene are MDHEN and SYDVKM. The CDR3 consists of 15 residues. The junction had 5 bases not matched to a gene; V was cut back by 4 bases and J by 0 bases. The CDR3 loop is CASSSGGWLNTEAFF. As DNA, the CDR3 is TGTGCCAGCAGTTCAGGGGGATGGTTGAACACTGAAGCTTTCTTT.

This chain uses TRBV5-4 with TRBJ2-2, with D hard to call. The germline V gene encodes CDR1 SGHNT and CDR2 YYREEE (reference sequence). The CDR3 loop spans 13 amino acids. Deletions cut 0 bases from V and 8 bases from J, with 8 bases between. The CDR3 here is CASSLGSPGELFF. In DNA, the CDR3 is TGTGCCAGCAGCTTGGGAAGCCCGGGGGAGCTGTTTTTT.

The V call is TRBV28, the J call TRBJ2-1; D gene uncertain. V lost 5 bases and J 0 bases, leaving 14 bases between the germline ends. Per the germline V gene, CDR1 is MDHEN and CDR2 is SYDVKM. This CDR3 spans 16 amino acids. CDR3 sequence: CASSVASGLSYNEQFF. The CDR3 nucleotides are TGTGCCAGCAGTGTGGCGTCGGGTCTCTCCTACAATGAGCAGTTCTTC.

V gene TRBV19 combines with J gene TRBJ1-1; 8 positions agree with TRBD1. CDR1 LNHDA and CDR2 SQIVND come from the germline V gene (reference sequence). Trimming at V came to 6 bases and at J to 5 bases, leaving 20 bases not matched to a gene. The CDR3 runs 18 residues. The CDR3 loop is CASSQRRTGRWVRTEAFF. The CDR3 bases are TGTGCCAGTAGCCAAAGAAGGACAGGGAGGTGGGTAAGGACTGAAGCTTTCTTT.

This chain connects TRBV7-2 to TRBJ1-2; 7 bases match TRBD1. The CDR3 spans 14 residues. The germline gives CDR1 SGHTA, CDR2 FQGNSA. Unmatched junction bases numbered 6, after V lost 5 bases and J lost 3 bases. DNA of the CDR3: TGTGCCAGCAGCCGGGCTCAGGGGGACTATGGCTACACCTTC. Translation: CASSRAQGDYGYTF.

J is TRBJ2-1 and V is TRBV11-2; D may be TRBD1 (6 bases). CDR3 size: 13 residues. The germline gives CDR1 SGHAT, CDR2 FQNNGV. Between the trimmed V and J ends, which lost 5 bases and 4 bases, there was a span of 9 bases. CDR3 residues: CASSPGQYNEQFF. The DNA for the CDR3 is TGTGCCAGCAGCCCCGGACAGTACAATGAGCAGTTCTTC. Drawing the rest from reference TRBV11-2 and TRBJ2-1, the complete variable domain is EAGVAQSPRYKIIEKRQSVAFWCNPISGHATLYWYQQILGQGPKLLIQFQNNGVVDDSQLPKDRFSAERLKGVDSTLKIQPAKLEDSAVYLCASSPGQYNEQFFGPGTRLTVL.